The T cell receptor beta chain described here comes from a study of lymphopenia after photon versus proton radiotherapy. Overall study findings and caveats: Only patients who died were analyzed for survival; proton advantage is unproven. After the lymphocyte nadir, photon-treated repertoires showed oligoclonal expansion, especially of CD8+ Temra cells.

Germline lookup yields CDR1 ENHRY and CDR2 SYGVKD. The CDR3 runs to 17 residues. J was trimmed by 5 bases and V by 2 bases; bases with no gene match: 11. Some clones are missing from TCRdb's copy, which holds only in-frame ones; the method was immunoSEQ multiplex PCR. The sample lists more than 45,000 clones, around 90% occurring once. Points on this clone: What it recognizes is unknown.

The source of this sequence is a woman aged 40 to 49 with cholangiocarcinoma. The starting material was peripheral blood, obtained from a patient treated with photon-based radiotherapy. The chain carries TRBV10-3 and TRBJ2-1; TRBD1 matches 8 bases. CDR3 sequence reads: CAISEGAGTGPNNEQFF. CDR3 DNA: TGTGCCATCAGTGAGGGGGCCGGGACAGGACCTAACAATGAGCAGTTCTTC.